These 18 T cell receptor beta chains came from one sample sequenced in a study of STAT5B mutations in CD4+ large granular lymphocyte leukemia. Profiling relied on immunoSEQ multiplex PCR, and the TCRdb table lists in-frame clones only, not all of them. The sample contains around 33,000 clones, roughly three quarters of which appear only once. The sample consisted of CD4+ T cells from blood buffy coats. Every receptor here comes from a human donor in good health.

V gene TRBV11-2 combines with J gene TRBJ2-2; D unclear. This CDR3 spans 17 amino acids. Between the trimmed V and J ends, which lost 3 bases and 4 bases, there was a span of 18 bases. Germline assignment: CDR1 SGHAT and CDR2 FQNNGV. CDR3 protein: CASSFSIAGRGTGELFF. In nucleotides, the CDR3 is TGTGCCAGCAGCTTTAGCATTGCTGGACGAGGCACCGGGGAGCTGTTTTTT.

The rearrangement joins TRBV6-5 to TRBJ2-2; 8 nucleotides align to TRBD1. V trimming: 6 bases; J trimming: 5 bases; junction bases outside the gene matches: 8. Germline V lookup: CDR1 MNHEY, CDR2 SVGAGI. This CDR3 is 15 amino acids long. This chain's CDR3 is CASRPDRGWTGELFF. The CDR3 DNA sequence: TGTGCCAGCAGACCCGACAGGGGATGGACCGGGGAGCTGTTTTTT.

The chain couples TRBV29-1 to TRBJ2-1; 10 nucleotides match TRBD1. This CDR3 comprises 12 residues. Germline CDR1 and CDR2: SQVTM and ANQGSEA. The V and J ends lost 5 bases and 7 bases, in that order; junction bases with no gene match: 2. The CDR3 here is CSVSDRGNEQFF. CDR3 in DNA: TGCAGCGTTTCGGACAGGGGGAATGAGCAGTTCTTC.

The rearrangement uses TRBV5-1 and TRBJ1-3; D not resolved. The CDR3 contains 15 residues. The germline V gene has CDR1 SGHRS and CDR2 YFSETQ. V was shortened by 4 bases and J by 0 bases, with 11 bases between the two germline ends. CDR3 sequence: CASSHGLSSGNTIYF. The CDR3 region has the DNA TGCGCCAGCAGCCACGGACTGTCCTCTGGAAACACCATATATTTT.

This chain joins TRBV7-8 and TRBJ2-6; D perhaps matches TRBD2 (6 bases). The CDR3 covers 15 residues. Deletions cut 1 base from V and 2 bases from J, with 6 bases between. The germline gives CDR1 SGHVS, CDR2 FQNEAQ. CDR3 DNA: TGTGCCAGCAGCTTAGGGGGGGCTGGGGCCAACGTCCTGACTTTC. It codes for CASSLGGAGANVLTF.

CDR3 loop: CASSRDPGDTEAFF. The CDR3 nucleotides are TGTGCCAGCAGCCGAGACCCAGGGGACACTGAAGCTTTCTTT. V and J are TRBV5-5 and TRBJ1-1, with D maybe TRBD1 (6 bases). Germline CDR1 and CDR2: SGHKS and YYEKEE (reference sequence). Trimming stripped 4 bases from V and 3 bases from J, with 13 bases between. This CDR3 is built from 14 residues.

The V gene is TRBV6-6, the J gene TRBJ1-2; D unclear. V was trimmed by 0 bases and J by 5 bases, leaving 16 bases between them. Germline CDR1 MNHNY, CDR2 SVGAGI (reference sequence). The CDR3 loop spans 16 amino acids. In DNA form, the CDR3 reads TGTGCCAGCAGTTACTCGGCCGCCGAAATCACTTATGGCTACACCTTC. This encodes CASSYSAAEITYGYTF.

The chain joins TRBV29-1 to TRBJ2-3; 11 bases line up with TRBD2. After removal of 6 bases from V and 8 bases from J, the junction contained 16 bases not matched to a gene. The CDR3 runs 16 residues. CDR1 and CDR2 from the germline V gene are SQVTM and ANQGSEA. CDR3 nucleotides: TGCAGCGTCCCCGGGACAGGCAGTCTAGCGGGAGGTACGCAGTATTTT. Translated, it gives CSVPGTGSLAGGTQYF.

This clone was picked up a small number of times. CDR3 sequence: CASSIKGSSNQPQHF. CDR3 DNA: TGTGCCAGTAGTATAAAGGGGAGTAGCAATCAGCCCCAGCATTTT. The chain joins TRBV19 to TRBJ1-5; D is possibly TRBD1 (5 bases). The germline CDR1 and CDR2 sequences are LNHDA and SQIVND (reference sequence). This CDR3 spans 15 amino acids. The ends were cut back, 2 bases at V and 0 bases at J, with 8 bases in the middle.

The rearrangement links TRBV19 to TRBJ2-7, with TRBD2 matching 10 bases. Germline CDR1 reads LNHDA; CDR2 reads SQIVND (reference sequence). This CDR3 has 15 amino acids. J gave up 2 bases and V 5 bases, and 6 bases lay outside the gene matches. The CDR3 sequence: CASSLGLAEAYEQYF. The CDR3 region has the DNA TGTGCCAGTAGTCTAGGACTAGCGGAAGCCTACGAGCAGTACTTC.

The sample holds one count of this clone. This sequence joins TRBV5-4 and TRBJ2-2; TRBD2 matches at 9 bases. The CDR3 has 17 residues. Unmatched junction bases numbered 4, after V lost 0 bases and J lost 1 base. Germline V gives CDR1 SGHNT, CDR2 YYREEE (reference sequence). In nucleotides, the CDR3 is TGTGCCAGCAGCTTGGCCGATAGCGGGAGGAACACCGGGGAGCTGTTTTTT. This sequence encodes CASSLADSGRNTGELFF.

This clone appeared a few times. The chain is built from TRBV7-3 and TRBJ2-1; 7 nucleotides align to TRBD2. The germline V gene has CDR1 SGHTA and CDR2 FQGTGA. This CDR3 contains 14 residues. Trimming took 5 bases from V and 10 from J; bases not matched to a gene: 11. CDR3 nucleotide sequence: TGTGCCAGCAGCGGACCAGGACTAGGAACGGAGCAGTTCTTC. Encoded protein: CASSGPGLGTEQFF.

The gene calls are TRBV6-6 and TRBJ2-7; 7 positions agree with TRBD1. This CDR3 has 14 amino acids. The germline gives CDR1 MNHNY, CDR2 SVGAGI (reference sequence). V dropped 5 bases and J dropped 5; count of bases not matched to a gene: 9. The CDR3 is CASSTRQGPNEQYF. DNA for the CDR3: TGTGCCAGCAGTACAAGACAGGGCCCTAACGAGCAGTACTTC.

The chain uses TRBV7-2 and TRBJ2-4; D unresolved. Trimming removed 1 base from V and 13 bases from J, with 14 bases in between. In germline, CDR1 is SGHTA, CDR2 FQGNSA. This CDR3 is 13 amino acids long. CDR3 sequence reads: CASSLEAGRRQYF. The CDR3 DNA follows: TGTGCCAGCAGCTTAGAGGCAGGCCGACGGCAGTACTTC.

J is TRBJ2-7 and V is TRBV2, with D perhaps TRBD1 (6 bases). Trimming shortened V by 5 bases and J by 0 bases, and 8 bases separated the two germline ends. CDR1 is SNHLY, CDR2 FYNNEI, per germline. The CDR3 runs to 13 residues. The CDR3 spells CASSRGSSYEQYF. Written as DNA, the CDR3 is TGTGCCAGCAGTAGGGGGAGCTCCTACGAGCAGTACTTC. The full variable domain, in which reference TRBV2 and TRBJ2-7 provide the parts outside the CDR3, is EPEVTQTPSHQVTQMGQEVILRCVPISNHLYFYWYRQILGQKVEFLVSFYNNEISEKSEIFDDQFSVERPDGSNFTLKIRSTKLEDSAMYFCASSRGSSYEQYFGPGTRLTVT.

This chain connects TRBV18 to TRBJ2-5, with a possible D match to TRBD1 (6 bases). CDR1 and CDR2 from the germline V gene are KGHSH and LQKENI. The V gene lost 3 bases and the J gene lost 0 bases, with 11 bases spanning the gap. The CDR3 has 15 amino acids. The CDR3 bases are TGTGCCAGCTCACCGCTCGGACAGTACCAAGAGACCCAGTACTTC. Its protein is CASSPLGQYQETQYF.

The chain couples TRBV5-4 to TRBJ2-5, with 7 bases lining up with TRBD1. J gave up 2 bases and V 4 bases, and 8 bases lay outside the gene matches. CDR1 is SGHNT, CDR2 YYREEE, per germline (reference sequence). The CDR3 has 15 residues. This CDR3 is CASSPRQGKQETQYF. In nucleotides, the CDR3 is TGTGCCAGCAGCCCCCGACAGGGAAAACAAGAGACCCAGTACTTC.

A note on this clone: Within the sample, other DNA sequences also encode this same CDR3. The CDR3 loop is CASSLTYEQYF. The CDR3 DNA reads TGTGCCAGCAGCTTAACCTACGAGCAGTACTTC. This rearrangement joins TRBV7-9 to TRBJ2-7; D remains ambiguous. Trimming removed 2 bases from V and 2 bases from J, with 1 base in between. The CDR3 length is 11 residues. The germline CDR1 and CDR2 sequences are SEHNR and FQNEAQ (reference sequence).